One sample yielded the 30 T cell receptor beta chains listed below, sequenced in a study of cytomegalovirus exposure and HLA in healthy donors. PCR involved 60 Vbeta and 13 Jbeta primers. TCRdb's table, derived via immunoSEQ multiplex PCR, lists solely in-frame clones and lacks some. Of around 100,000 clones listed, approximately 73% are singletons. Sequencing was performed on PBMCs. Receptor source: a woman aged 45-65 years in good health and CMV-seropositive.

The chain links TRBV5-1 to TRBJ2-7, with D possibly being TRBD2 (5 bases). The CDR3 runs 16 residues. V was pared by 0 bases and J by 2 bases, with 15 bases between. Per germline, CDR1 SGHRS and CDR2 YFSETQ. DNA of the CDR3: TGCGCCAGCAGCTTGGACCCCAGCGGAGAAACCTACGAGCAGTACTTC. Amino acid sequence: CASSLDPSGETYEQYF.

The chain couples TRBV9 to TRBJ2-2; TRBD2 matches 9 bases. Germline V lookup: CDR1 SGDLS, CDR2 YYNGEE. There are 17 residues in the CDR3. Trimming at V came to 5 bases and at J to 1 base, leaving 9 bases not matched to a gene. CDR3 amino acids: CASRTTSGGQNTGELFF. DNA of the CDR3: TGTGCCAGCAGAACGACTAGCGGAGGTCAGAACACCGGGGAGCTGTTTTTT.

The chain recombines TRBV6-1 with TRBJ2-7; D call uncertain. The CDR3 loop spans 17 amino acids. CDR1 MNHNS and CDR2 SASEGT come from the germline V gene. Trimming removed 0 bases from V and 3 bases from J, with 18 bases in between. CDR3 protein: CASSEARRRYEDYEQYF. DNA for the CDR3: TGTGCCAGCAGTGAAGCGAGGAGACGGTACGAGGACTACGAGCAGTACTTC.

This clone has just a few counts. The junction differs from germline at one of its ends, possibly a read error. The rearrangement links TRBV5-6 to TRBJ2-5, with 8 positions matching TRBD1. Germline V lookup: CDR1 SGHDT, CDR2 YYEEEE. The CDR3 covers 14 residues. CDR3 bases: TGTGCCAGCAGGTTGGGACAGGCGCAAGAGACCCAGTACTTC. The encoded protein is CASRLGQAQETQYF.

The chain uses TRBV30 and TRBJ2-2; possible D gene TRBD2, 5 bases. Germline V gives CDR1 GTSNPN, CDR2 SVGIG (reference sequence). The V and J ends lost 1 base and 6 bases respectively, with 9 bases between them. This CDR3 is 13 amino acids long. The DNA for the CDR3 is TGTGCCTGGAGTGGGACTTTGCCCGGGGAGCTGTTTTTT. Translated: CAWSGTLPGELFF.

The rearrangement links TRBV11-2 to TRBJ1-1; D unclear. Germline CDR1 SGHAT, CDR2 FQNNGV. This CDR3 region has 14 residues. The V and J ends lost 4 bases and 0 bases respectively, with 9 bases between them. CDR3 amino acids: CASSSPVMNTEAFF. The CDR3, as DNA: TGTGCCAGCAGCTCCCCGGTAATGAACACTGAAGCTTTCTTT.

The CDR3 protein is CASSPRGFGNTEAFF. CDR3 nucleotides: TGTGCCAGCAGCCCCCGCGGGTTTGGGAACACTGAAGCTTTCTTT. The rearrangement links TRBV11-2 to TRBJ1-1, with D unresolved. V gave up 5 bases and J gave up 1 base, with 14 bases separating them. Looked up from germline, CDR1 is SGHAT and CDR2 is FQNNGV. The CDR3 totals 15 residues.

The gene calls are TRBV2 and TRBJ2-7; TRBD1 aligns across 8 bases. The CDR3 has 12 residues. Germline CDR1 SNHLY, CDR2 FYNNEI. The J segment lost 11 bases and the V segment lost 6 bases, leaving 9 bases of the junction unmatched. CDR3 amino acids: CASSNLDRAKYF. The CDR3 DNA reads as TGTGCCAGCAGCAATCTGGACAGGGCAAAGTACTTC. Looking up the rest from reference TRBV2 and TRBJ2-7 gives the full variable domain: EPEVTQTPSHQVTQMGQEVILRCVPISNHLYFYWYRQILGQKVEFLVSFYNNEISEKSEIFDDQFSVERPDGSNFTLKIRSTKLEDSAMYFCASSNLDRAKYFGPGTRLTVT.

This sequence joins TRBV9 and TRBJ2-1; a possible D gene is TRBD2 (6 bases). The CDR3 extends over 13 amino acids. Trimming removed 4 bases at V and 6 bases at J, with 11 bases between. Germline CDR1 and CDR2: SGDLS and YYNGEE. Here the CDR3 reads CASSIRDSNEQFF. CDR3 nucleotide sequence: TGTGCCAGCAGCATCCGGGACTCCAATGAGCAGTTCTTC.

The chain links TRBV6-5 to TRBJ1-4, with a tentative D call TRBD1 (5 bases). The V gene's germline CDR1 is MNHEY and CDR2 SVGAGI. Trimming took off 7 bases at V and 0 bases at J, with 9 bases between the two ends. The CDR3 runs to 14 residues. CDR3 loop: CASTWGATNEKLFF. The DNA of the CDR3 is TGTGCCAGCACCTGGGGCGCAACTAATGAAAAACTGTTTTTT.

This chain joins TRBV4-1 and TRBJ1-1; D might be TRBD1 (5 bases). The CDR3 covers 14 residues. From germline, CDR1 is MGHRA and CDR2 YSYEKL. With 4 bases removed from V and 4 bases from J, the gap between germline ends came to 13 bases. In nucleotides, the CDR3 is TGCGCCAGCAGCCGAGAAGCGGGGCTCACTGAAGCTTTCTTT. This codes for CASSREAGLTEAFF.

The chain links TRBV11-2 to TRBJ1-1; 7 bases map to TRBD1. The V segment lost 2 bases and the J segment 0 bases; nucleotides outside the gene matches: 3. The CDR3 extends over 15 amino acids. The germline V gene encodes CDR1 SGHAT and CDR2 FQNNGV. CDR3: CASSLTTGLNTEAFF. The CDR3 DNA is TGTGCCAGCAGCTTAACGACAGGGCTGAACACTGAAGCTTTCTTT. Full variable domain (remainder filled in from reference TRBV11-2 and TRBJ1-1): EAGVAQSPRYKIIEKRQSVAFWCNPISGHATLYWYQQILGQGPKLLIQFQNNGVVDDSQLPKDRFSAERLKGVDSTLKIQPAKLEDSAVYLCASSLTTGLNTEAFFGQGTRLTVV.

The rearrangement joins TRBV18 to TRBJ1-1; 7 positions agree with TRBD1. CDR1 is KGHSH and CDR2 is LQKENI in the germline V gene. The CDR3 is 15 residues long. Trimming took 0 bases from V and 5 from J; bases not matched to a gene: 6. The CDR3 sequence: CASSPPNRGGTEAFF. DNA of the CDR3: TGTGCCAGCTCACCACCCAACAGGGGAGGAACTGAAGCTTTCTTT.

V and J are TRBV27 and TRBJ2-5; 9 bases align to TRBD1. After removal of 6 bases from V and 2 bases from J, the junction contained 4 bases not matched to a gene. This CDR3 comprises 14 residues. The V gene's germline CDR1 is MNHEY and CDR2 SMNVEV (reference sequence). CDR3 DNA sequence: TGTGCCAGCAGCTCTGACAGGGGGCAAGAGACCCAGTACTTC. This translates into CASSSDRGQETQYF.

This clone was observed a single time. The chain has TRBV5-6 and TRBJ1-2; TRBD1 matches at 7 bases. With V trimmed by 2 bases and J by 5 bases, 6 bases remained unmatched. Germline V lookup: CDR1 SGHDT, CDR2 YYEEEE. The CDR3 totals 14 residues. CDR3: CASSLLGTDYGYTF. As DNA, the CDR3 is TGTGCCAGCAGCTTACTCGGGACAGATTATGGCTACACCTTC.

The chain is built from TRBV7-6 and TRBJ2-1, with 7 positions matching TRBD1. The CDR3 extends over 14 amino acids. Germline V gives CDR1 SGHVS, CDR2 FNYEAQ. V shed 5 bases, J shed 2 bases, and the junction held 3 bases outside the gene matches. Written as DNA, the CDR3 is TGTGCCAGCAGCCCTCAGGGGGCCTACAATGAGCAGTTCTTC. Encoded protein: CASSPQGAYNEQFF.

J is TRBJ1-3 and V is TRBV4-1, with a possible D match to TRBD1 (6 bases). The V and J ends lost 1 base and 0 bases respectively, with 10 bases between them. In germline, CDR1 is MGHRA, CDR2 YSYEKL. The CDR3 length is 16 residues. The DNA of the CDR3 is TGCGCCAGCAGCCAAGGAACAGGGAGCTCTGGAAACACCATATATTTT. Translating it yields CASSQGTGSSGNTIYF.

CDR3 sequence reads: CASSPPGLAAIQETQYF. In nucleotides, the CDR3 is TGTGCCAGCAGCCCCCCCGGACTAGCGGCCATTCAAGAGACCCAGTACTTC. V usage is TRBV2 and J usage is TRBJ2-5; 10 bases align to TRBD2. CDR1 is SNHLY and CDR2 is FYNNEI in the germline V gene. The CDR3 is 17 residues long. J lost 2 bases, V lost 6 bases, and 12 bases had no gene match.

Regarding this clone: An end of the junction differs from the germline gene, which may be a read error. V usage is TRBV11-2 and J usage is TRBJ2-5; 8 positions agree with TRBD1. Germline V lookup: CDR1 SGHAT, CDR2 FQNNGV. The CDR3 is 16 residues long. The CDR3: CASSLDRGLSSETQYF. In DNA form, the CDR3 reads TGTGCCAGCAGCCTAGACAGGGGTCTAAGTTCAGAGACCCAGTACTTC.

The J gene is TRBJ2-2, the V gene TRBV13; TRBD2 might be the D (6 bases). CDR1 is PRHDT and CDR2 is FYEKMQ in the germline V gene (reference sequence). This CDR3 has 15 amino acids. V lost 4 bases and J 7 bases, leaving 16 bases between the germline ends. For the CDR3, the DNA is TGTGCCAGCAGCTACGGGACCGGGAGTGGCGGGGAGCTGTTTTTT. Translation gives CASSYGTGSGGELFF. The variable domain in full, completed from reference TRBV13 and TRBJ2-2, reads AAGVIQSPRHLIKEKRETATLKCYPIPRHDTVYWYQQGPGQDPQFLISFYEKMQSDKGSIPDRFSAQQFSDYHSELNMSSLELGDSALYFCASSYGTGSGGELFFGEGSRLTVL.

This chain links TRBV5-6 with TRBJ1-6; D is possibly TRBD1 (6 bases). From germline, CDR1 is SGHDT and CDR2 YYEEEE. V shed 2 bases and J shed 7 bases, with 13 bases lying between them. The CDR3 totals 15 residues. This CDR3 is CASSFQDRVNSPLHF. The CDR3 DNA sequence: TGTGCCAGCAGCTTCCAGGACAGAGTAAATTCACCCCTCCACTTT.

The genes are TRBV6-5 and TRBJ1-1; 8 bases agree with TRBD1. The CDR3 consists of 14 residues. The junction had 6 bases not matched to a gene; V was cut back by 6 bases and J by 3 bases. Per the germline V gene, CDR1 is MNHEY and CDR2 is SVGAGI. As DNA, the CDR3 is TGTGCCAGCAGACCCTACAGGGGGGACACTGAAGCTTTCTTT. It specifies CASRPYRGDTEAFF.

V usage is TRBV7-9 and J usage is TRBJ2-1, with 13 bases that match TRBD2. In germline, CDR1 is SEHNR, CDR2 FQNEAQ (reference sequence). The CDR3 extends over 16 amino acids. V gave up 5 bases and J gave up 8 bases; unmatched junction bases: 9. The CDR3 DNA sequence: TGTGCCAGCAGCCTGCGGACTAGCGGGAGATATTATGAGCAGTTCTTC. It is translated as CASSLRTSGRYYEQFF.

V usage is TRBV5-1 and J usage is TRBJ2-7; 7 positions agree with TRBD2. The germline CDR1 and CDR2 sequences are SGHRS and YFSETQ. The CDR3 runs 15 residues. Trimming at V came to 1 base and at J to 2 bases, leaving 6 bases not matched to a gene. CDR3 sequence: CASSLRLADTYEQYF. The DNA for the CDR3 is TGCGCCAGCAGCTTGAGGCTAGCGGATACCTACGAGCAGTACTTC.

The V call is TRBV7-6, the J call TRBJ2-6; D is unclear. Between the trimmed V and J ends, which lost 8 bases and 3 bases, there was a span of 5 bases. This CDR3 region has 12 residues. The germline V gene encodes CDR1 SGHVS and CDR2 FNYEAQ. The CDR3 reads CASAGGANVLTF. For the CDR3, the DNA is TGTGCCAGCGCAGGTGGGGCCAACGTCCTGACTTTC.

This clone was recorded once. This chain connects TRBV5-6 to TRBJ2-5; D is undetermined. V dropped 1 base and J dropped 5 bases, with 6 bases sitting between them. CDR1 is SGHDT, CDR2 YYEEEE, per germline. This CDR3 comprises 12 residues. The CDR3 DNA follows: TGTGCCAGCAGCTTGAAGCGTGAGACCCAGTACTTC. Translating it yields CASSLKRETQYF.

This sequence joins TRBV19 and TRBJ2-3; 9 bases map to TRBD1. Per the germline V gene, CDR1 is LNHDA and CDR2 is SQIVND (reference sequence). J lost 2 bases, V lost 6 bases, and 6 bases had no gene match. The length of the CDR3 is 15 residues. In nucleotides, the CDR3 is TGTGCCAGTAGAATCGGGACAGGGACCACAGATACGCAGTATTTT. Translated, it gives CASRIGTGTTDTQYF.

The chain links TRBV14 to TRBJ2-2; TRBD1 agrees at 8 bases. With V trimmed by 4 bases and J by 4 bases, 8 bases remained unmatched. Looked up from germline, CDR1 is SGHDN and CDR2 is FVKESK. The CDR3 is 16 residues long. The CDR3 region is CASSLGTGYFTGELFF. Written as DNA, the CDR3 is TGTGCCAGCAGCCTGGGGACAGGTTATTTCACCGGGGAGCTGTTTTTT. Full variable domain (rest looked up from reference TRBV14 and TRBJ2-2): EAGVTQFPSHSVIEKGQTVTLRCDPISGHDNLYWYRRVMGKEIKFLLHFVKESKQDESGMPNNRFLAERTGGTYSTLKVQPAELEDSGVYFCASSLGTGYFTGELFFGEGSRLTVL.

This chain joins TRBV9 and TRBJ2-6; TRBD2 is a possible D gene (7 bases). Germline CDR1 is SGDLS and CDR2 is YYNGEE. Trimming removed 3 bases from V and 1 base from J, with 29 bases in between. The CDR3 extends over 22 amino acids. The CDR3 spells CASSGSGGGQTKRPSGANVLTF. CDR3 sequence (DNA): TGTGCCAGCAGCGGTAGTGGGGGGGGGCAGACTAAAAGACCTTCTGGGGCCAACGTCCTGACTTTC. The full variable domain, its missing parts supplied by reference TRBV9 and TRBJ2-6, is DSGVTQTPKHLITATGQRVTLRCSPRSGDLSVYWYQQSLDQGLQFLIQYYNGEERAKGNILERFSAQQFPDLHSELNLSSLELGDSALYFCASSGSGGGQTKRPSGANVLTFGAGSRLTVL.

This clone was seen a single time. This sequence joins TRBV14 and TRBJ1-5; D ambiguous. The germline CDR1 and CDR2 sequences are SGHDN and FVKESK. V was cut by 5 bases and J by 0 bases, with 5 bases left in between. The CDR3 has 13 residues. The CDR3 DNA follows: TGTGCCAGCAGCTACAATAGCAATCAGCCCCAGCATTTT. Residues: CASSYNSNQPQHF.